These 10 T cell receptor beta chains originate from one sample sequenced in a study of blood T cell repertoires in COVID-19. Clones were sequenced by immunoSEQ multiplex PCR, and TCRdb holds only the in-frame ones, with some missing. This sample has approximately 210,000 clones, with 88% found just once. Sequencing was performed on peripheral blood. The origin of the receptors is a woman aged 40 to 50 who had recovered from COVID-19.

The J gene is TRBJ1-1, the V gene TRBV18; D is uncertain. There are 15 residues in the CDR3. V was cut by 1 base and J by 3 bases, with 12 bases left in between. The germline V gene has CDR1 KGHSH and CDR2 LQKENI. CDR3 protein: CASSPRRERDTEAFF. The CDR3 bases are TGTGCCAGCTCACCACGAAGAGAGAGGGACACTGAAGCTTTCTTT.

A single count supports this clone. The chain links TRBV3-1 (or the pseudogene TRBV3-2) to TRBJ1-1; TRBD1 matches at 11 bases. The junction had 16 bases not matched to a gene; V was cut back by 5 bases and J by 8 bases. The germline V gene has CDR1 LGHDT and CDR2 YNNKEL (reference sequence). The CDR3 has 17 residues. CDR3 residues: CASSDPRTGGAGKEAFF. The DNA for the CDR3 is TGTGCCAGCAGCGACCCAAGGACAGGGGGCGCGGGAAAGGAAGCTTTCTTT.

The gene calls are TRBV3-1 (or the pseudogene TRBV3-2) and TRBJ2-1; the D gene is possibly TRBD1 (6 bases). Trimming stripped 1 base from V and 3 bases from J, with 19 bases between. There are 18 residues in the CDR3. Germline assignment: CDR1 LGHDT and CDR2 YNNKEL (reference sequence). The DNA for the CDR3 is TGTGCCAGCAGCCAAGTTCGCCAGTTGGGGACACTCTACAATGAGCAGTTCTTC. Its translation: CASSQVRQLGTLYNEQFF.

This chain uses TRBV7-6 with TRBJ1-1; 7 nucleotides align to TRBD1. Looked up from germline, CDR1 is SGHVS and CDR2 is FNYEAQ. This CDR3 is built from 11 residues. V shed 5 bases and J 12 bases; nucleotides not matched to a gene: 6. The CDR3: CASSDRERTFF. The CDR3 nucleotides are TGTGCCAGCAGCGACAGGGAACGAACTTTCTTT.

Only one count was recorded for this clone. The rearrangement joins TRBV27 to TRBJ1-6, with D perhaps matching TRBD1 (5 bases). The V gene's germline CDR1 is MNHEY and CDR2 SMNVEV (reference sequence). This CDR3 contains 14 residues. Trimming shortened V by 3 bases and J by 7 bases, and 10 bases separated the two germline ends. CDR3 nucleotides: TGTGCCAGCAGTTTGCAGGGCAGGAATTCACCCCTCCACTTT. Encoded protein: CASSLQGRNSPLHF.

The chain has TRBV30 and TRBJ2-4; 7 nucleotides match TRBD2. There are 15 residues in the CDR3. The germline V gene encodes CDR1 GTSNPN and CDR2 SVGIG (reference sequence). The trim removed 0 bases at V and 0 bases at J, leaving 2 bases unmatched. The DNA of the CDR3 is TGTGCCTGGAGTGTGGGAGGGTTAGCCAAAAACATTCAGTACTTC. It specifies CAWSVGGLAKNIQYF. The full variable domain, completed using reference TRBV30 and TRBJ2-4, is SQTIHQWPATLVQPVGSPLSLECTVEGTSNPNLYWYRQAAGRGLQLLFYSVGIGQISSEVPQNLSASRPQDRQFILSSKKLLLSDSGFYLCAWSVGGLAKNIQYFGAGTRLSVL.

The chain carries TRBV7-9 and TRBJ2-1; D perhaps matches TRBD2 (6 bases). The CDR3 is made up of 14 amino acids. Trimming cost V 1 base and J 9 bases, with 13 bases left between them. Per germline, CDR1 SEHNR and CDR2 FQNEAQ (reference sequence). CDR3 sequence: CASSLERVASEQFF. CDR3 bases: TGTGCCAGCAGCTTAGAGCGGGTTGCGAGTGAGCAGTTCTTC.

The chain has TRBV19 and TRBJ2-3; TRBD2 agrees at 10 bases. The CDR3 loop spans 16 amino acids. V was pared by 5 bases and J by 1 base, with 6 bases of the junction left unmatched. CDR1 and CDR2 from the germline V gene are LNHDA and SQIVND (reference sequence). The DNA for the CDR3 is TGTGCCAGTAGTCTAGGGACTAGCGACGGCACAGATACGCAGTATTTT. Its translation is CASSLGTSDGTDTQYF.

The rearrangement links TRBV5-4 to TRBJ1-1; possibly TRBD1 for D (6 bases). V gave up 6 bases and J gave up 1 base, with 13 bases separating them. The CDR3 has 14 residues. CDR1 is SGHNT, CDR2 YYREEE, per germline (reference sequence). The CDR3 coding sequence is TGTGCCAGCACCACCGGGACAAAGAACACTGAAGCTTTCTTT. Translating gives CASTTGTKNTEAFF. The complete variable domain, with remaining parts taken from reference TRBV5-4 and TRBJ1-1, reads ETGVTQSPTHLIKTRGQQVTLRCSSQSGHNTVSWYQQALGQGPQFIFQYYREEENGRGNFPPRFSGLQFPNYSSELNVNALELDDSALYLCASTTGTKNTEAFFGQGTRLTVV.

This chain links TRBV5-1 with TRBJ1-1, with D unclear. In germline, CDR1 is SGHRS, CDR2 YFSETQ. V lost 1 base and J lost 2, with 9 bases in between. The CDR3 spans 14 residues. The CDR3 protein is CASSLSTGNTEAFF. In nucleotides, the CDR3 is TGCGCCAGCAGCTTGTCCACCGGTAACACTGAAGCTTTCTTT.